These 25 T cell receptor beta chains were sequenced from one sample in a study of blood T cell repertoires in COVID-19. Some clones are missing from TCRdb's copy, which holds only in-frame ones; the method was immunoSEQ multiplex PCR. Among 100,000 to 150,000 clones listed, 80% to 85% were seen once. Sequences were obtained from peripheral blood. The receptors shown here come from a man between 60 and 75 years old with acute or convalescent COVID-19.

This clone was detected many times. This CDR3 is CSVELAGFNTGELFF. DNA for the CDR3: TGCAGCGTTGAACTAGCGGGGTTCAACACCGGGGAGCTGTTTTTT. The gene calls are TRBV29-1 and TRBJ2-2; TRBD2 agrees at 9 bases. The CDR3 consists of 15 residues. J was trimmed by 2 bases and V by 2 bases; bases with no gene match: 3. Germline CDR1 SQVTM, CDR2 ANQGSEA.

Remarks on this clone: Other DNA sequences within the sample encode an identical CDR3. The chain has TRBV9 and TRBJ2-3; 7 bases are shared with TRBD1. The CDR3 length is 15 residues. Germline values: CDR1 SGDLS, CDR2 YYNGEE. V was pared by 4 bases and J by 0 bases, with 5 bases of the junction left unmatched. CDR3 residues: CASSLRDRSTDTQYF. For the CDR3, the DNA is TGTGCCAGCAGCCTCCGGGACAGAAGCACAGATACGCAGTATTTT.

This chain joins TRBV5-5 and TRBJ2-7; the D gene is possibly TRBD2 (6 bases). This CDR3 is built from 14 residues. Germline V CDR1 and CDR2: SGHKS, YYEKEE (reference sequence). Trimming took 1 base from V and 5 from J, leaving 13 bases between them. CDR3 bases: TGTGCCAGCAGCTTGACCGGACTATTCAACGAGCAGTACTTC. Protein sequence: CASSLTGLFNEQYF.

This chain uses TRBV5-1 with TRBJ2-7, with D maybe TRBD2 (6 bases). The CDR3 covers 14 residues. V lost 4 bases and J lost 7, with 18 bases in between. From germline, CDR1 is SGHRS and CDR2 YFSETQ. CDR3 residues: CASSLEVWSGEQYF. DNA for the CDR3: TGCGCCAGCAGCCTGGAGGTATGGAGCGGGGAGCAGTACTTC.

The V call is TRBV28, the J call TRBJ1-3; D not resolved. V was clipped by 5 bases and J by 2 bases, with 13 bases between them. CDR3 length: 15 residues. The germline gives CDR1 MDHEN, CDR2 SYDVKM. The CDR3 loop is CASSLEVGAGNTIYF. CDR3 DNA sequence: TGTGCCAGCAGTCTCGAGGTGGGTGCTGGAAACACCATATATTTT.

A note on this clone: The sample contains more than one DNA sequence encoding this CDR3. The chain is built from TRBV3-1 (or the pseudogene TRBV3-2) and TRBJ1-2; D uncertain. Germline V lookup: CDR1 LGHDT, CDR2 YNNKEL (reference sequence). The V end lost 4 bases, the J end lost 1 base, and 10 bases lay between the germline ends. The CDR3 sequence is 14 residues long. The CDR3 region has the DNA TGTGCCAGCAGCCCCCTTAGTGGTAACTATGGCTACACCTTC. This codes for CASSPLSGNYGYTF.

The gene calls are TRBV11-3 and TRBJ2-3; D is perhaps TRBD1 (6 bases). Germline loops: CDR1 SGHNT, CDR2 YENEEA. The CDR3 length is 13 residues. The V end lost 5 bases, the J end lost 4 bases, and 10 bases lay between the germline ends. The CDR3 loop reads CASSLGTPDTQYF. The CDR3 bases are TGTGCCAGCAGCCTTGGGACACCAGATACGCAGTATTTT.

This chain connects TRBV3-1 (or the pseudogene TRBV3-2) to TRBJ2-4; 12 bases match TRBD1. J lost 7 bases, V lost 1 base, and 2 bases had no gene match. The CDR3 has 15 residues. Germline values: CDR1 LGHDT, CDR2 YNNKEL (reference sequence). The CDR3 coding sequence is TGTGCCAGCAGCCAAGGGGGGACAGGGGGCAACATTCAGTACTTC. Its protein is CASSQGGTGGNIQYF.

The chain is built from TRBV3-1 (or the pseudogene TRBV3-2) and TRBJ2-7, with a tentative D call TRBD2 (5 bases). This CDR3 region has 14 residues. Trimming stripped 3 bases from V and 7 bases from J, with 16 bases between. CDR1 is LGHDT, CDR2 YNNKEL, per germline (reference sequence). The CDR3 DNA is TGTGCCAGCAGCCAGGGGTATCCTTCGGGGGAGCAGTACTTC. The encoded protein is CASSQGYPSGEQYF.

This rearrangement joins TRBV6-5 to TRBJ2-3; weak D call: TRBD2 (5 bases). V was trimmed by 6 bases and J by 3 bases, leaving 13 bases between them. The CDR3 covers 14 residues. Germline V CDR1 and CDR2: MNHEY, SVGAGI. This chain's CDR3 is CASRKHEGTDTQYF. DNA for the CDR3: TGTGCCAGCAGGAAACACGAGGGAACAGATACGCAGTATTTT.

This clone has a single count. CDR3 sequence (DNA): TGTGCCAGTAGCCTGACACAGGGGTTCAACGAGCAGTACTTC. Translated, it gives CASSLTQGFNEQYF. The chain uses TRBV19 and TRBJ2-7, with TRBD1 matching over 7 bases. Germline CDR1 and CDR2: LNHDA and SQIVND (reference sequence). Trimming at V came to 6 bases and at J to 5 bases, leaving 10 bases not matched to a gene. This CDR3 contains 14 residues.

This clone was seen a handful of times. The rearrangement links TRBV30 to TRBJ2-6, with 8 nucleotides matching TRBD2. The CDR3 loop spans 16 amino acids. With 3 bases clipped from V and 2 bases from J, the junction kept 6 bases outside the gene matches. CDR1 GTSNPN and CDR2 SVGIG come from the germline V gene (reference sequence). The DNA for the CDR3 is TGTGCCTGGAGCGCCTACGGGGGGGCTGGGGCCAACGTCCTGACTTTC. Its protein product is CAWSAYGGAGANVLTF.

The CDR3: CASSYGQATKRYSYNEQFF. Here the CDR3 DNA reads TGTGCCAGCAGTTACGGACAGGCGACGAAACGCTACTCCTACAATGAGCAGTTCTTC. The V call is TRBV6-8, the J call TRBJ2-1, with 7 bases that match TRBD1. The CDR3 length is 19 residues. V was pared by 2 bases and J by 0 bases, with 13 bases of the junction left unmatched. Germline-derived CDR1 and CDR2 are MNHGY and SAAAGT.

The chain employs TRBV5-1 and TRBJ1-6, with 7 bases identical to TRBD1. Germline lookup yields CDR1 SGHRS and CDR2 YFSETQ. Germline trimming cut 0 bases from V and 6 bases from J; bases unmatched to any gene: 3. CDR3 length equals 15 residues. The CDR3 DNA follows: TGCGCCAGCAGCTTGGAGGCAGGGGGTAATTCACCCCTCCACTTT. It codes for CASSLEAGGNSPLHF.

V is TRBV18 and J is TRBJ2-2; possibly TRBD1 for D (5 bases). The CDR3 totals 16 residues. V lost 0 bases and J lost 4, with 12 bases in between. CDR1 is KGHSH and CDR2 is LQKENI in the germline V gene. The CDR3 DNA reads TGTGCCAGCTCACCACCGTGGCAGGGTGTCACCGGGGAGCTGTTTTTT. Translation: CASSPPWQGVTGELFF.

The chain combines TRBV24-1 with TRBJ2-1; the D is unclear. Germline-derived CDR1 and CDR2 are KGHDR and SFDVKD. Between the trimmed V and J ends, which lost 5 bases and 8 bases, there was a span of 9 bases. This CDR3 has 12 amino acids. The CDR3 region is CATSGSFDEQFF. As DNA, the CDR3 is TGTGCCACCAGTGGTAGCTTCGATGAGCAGTTCTTC.

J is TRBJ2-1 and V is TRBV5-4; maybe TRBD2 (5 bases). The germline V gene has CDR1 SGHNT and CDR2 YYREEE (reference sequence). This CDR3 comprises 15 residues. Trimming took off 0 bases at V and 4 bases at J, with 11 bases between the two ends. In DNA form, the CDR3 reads TGTGCCAGCAGCTTGGATCTAGCTGGGTACAATGAGCAGTTCTTC. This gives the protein CASSLDLAGYNEQFF.

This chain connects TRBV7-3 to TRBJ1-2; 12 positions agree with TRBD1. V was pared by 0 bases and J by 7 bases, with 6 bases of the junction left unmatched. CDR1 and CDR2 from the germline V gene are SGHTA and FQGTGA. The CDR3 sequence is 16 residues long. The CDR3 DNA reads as TGTGCCAGCAGCTTAACGGAGGGACAGGGGGCCTCTGGCTACACCTTC. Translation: CASSLTEGQGASGYTF.

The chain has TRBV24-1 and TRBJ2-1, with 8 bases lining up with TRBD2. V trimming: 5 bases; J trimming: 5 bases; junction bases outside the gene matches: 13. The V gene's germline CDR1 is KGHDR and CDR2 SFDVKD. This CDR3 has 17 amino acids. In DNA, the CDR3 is TGTGCCACCAGTGCCCCCGTAGCTAGCGGGTTTCACAATGAGCAGTTCTTC. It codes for CATSAPVASGFHNEQFF.

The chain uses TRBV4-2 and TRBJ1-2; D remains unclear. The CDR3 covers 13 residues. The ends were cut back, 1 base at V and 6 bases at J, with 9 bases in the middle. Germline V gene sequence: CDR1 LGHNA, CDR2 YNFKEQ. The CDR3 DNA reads TGTGCCAGCAGCCAAGTTGGGAGAGATGGCTACACCTTC. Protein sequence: CASSQVGRDGYTF.

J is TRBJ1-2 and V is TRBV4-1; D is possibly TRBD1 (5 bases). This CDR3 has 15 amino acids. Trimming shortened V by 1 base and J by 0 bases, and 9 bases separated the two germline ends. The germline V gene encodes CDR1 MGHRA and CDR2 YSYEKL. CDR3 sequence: CASSQGAGTNYGYTF. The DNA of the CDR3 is TGCGCCAGCAGCCAAGGGGCAGGGACTAACTATGGCTACACCTTC.

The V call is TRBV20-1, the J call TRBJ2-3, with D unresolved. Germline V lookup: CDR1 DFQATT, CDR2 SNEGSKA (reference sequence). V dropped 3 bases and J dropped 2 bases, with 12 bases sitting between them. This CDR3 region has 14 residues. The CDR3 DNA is TGCAGTGCTAGTTCCACTCCATACACAGATACGCAGTATTTT. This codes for CSASSTPYTDTQYF.

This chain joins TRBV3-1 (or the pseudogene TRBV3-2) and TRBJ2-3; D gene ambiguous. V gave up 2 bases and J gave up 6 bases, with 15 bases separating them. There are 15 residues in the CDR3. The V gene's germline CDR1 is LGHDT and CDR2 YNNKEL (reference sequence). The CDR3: CASSQRRLLLDTQYF. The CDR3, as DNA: TGTGCCAGCAGCCAACGTCGACTCCTTCTGGATACGCAGTATTTT.

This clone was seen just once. The CDR3 DNA reads as TGTGCCAGCAGTTACTCGAGGGAGTCTGGAAACACCATATATTTT. Translating it yields CASSYSRESGNTIYF. The V gene is TRBV6-5, the J gene TRBJ1-3; D is unclear. CDR1 and CDR2 (germline): MNHEY, SVGAGI. The CDR3 consists of 15 residues. Trimming took 0 bases from V and 1 from J, leaving 7 bases between them.

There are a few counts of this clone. The CDR3 sequence is CASSYGTGDLYEQYF. CDR3 coding DNA: TGTGCCAGCAGTTACGGGACAGGGGACCTCTACGAGCAGTACTTC. The gene calls are TRBV6-5 and TRBJ2-7, with TRBD1 identical over 10 bases. J gave up 3 bases and V 2 bases, and 4 bases lay outside the gene matches. Germline V CDR1 and CDR2: MNHEY, SVGAGI. The CDR3 runs 15 residues.